The clone carrying this T cell receptor beta chain has just a few counts. The data derive from a study of early T cells in non-severe SARS-CoV-2 infection. V was trimmed by 4 bases and J by 4 bases, leaving 19 bases between them. This CDR3 contains 16 residues. Germline CDR1 and CDR2: SGHVS and FQNEAQ. TCRdb re-called the 5' RACE reads with MiXCR, one entry per CDR3 protein. The repertoire holds roughly 120,000 distinct CDR3 sequences, about 15% seen once, with roughly 22% in the top ten. The sample was whole blood. The chain employs TRBV7-8 and TRBJ1-1; D perhaps matches TRBD1 (6 bases). This clonotype was sampled from an adult who was a healthcare worker with PCR-confirmed SARS-CoV-2 infection or an uninfected control (not recorded which). In nucleotides, the CDR3 is TGTGCCAGCAGCTCCAAGCCAGGGGCTTGGATCACTGAAGCTTTCTTT. This translates into CASSSKPGAWITEAFF. The full variable domain, completed using reference TRBV7-8 and TRBJ1-1, is GAGVSQSPRYKVAKRGQDVALRCDPISGHVSLFWYQQALGQGPEFLTYFQNEAQLDKSGLPSDRFFAERPEGSVSTLKIQRTQQEDSAVYLCASSSKPGAWITEAFFGQGTRLTVV.